The T cell receptor beta chain under discussion was sequenced for a study of OX40 agonist ivuxolimab in advanced cancers. Libraries were prepared by immunoSEQ multiplex PCR; TCRdb keeps only in-frame clonotypes and omits some of them. The data contain 55,000 to 85,000 clones, 70% to 90% of them singletons. V was cut by 2 bases and J by 2 bases, with 15 bases left in between. The CDR3 sequence is 16 residues long. Germline V lookup: CDR1 MNHEY, CDR2 SMNVEV (reference sequence). The sequencing here drew on CD4+ or CD8+ T cells sorted from blood, taken in a trial of the OX40 agonist ivuxolimab. V usage is TRBV27 and J usage is TRBJ1-2; D may be TRBD1 (5 bases). The sequence derives from an adult with an advanced solid tumor such as melanoma, head and neck, liver or kidney cancer. The CDR3 loop reads CASSLLPPGLNYGYTF. CDR3 sequence (DNA): TGTGCCAGCAGTTTACTCCCACCGGGACTGAACTATGGCTACACCTTC.